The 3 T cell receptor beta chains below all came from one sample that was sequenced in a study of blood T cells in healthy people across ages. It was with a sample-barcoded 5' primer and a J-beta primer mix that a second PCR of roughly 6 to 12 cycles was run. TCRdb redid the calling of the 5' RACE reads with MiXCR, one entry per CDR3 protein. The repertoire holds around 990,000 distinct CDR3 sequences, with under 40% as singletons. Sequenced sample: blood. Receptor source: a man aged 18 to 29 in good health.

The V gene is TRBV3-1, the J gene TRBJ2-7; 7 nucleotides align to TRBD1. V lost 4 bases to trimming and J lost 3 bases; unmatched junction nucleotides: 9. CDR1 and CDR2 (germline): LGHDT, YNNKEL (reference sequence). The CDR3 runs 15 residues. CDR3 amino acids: CASSPLIDRDYEQYF. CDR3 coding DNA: TGTGCCAGCAGCCCCTTGATCGACAGGGACTACGAGCAGTACTTC.

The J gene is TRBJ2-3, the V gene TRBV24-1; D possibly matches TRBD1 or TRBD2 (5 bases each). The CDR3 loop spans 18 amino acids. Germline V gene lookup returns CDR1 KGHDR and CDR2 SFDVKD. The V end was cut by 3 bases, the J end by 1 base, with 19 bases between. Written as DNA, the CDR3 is TGTGCCACCAGTGATGGGGCCAGACGCGACGGGGGCACAGATACGCAGTATTTT. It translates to CATSDGARRDGGTDTQYF.

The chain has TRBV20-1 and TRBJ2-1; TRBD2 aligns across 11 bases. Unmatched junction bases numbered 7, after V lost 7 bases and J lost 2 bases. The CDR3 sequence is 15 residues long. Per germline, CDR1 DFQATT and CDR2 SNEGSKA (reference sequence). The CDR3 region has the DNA TGCAGTGGCAGACTAGCGGGGAGCACCTACAATGAGCAGTTCTTC. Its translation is CSGRLAGSTYNEQFF.